The source of this T cell receptor (beta chain) is a study of blood T cell repertoires in COVID-19. About the research overall: T cells, B-cell-depleted T cells, or PBMCs provided the cDNA or gDNA that served as material.

The germline V gene encodes CDR1 LNHDA and CDR2 SQIVND (reference sequence). The CDR3 spans 14 residues. V gave up 5 bases and J gave up 0 bases, with 11 bases separating them. Repertoires were generated with immunoSEQ multiplex PCR, while TCRdb's copy carries only in-frame clones and drops some. The repertoire includes about 150,000 clones, around four fifths of them detected once, and 7.3% sits in the top ten. This receptor was taken from a man aged 45-65 years who had recovered from COVID-19. The sample taken for sequencing was PBMCs or T cells enriched from blood (not recorded which). V is TRBV19 and J is TRBJ2-7; D gene ambiguous. As DNA, the CDR3 is TGTGCCAGTAGTTATGACGGCGGCTCCTACGAGCAGTACTTC. The encoded protein is CASSYDGGSYEQYF.